One sample yielded the 27 T cell receptor beta chains listed below, sequenced in a study of blood T cell repertoires in COVID-19. Sequencing used immunoSEQ multiplex PCR; TCRdb keeps in-frame clones, though not all of them. The sample includes around 110,000 clones, 70% to 90% of them seen just once. The sequenced sample was peripheral blood. The receptors were gathered from a middle-aged man with acute or convalescent COVID-19.

V and J are TRBV7-2 and TRBJ2-3, with D perhaps matching TRBD2 (6 bases). This CDR3 is built from 16 residues. CDR1 is SGHTA and CDR2 is FQGNSA in the germline V gene. V dropped 5 bases and J dropped 0 bases, with 15 bases sitting between them. The CDR3 DNA is TGTGCCAGCAGCCCGGGACTCCTCCCTAGCACAGATACGCAGTATTTT. This gives the protein CASSPGLLPSTDTQYF. Full variable domain (remainder filled in from reference TRBV7-2 and TRBJ2-3): GAGVSQSPSNKVTEKGKDVELRCDPISGHTALYWYRQSLGQGLEFLIYFQGNSAPDKSGLPSDRFSAERTGGSVSTLTIQRTQQEDSAVYLCASSPGLLPSTDTQYFGPGTRLTVL.

This clone appeared once. V gene TRBV7-8 combines with J gene TRBJ2-7; TRBD1 is a possible D gene (6 bases). The V end lost 5 bases, the J end lost 1 base, and 15 bases lay between the germline ends. Germline V gene lookup returns CDR1 SGHVS and CDR2 FQNEAQ. CDR3 length: 15 residues. The DNA for the CDR3 is TGTGCCAGCAGCCCCCGTCGGGACACGTCCTACGAGCAGTACTTC. It specifies CASSPRRDTSYEQYF.

This sequence joins TRBV4-3 and TRBJ1-1, with TRBD1 identical over 9 bases. V lost 0 bases to trimming and J lost 1 base; unmatched junction nucleotides: 9. Germline V gene sequence: CDR1 LGHNA, CDR2 YSLEER. The CDR3 is 18 amino acids. Written as DNA, the CDR3 is TGCGCCAGCAGCCAAGATTGGGGGACAGGGAGGTGGAACACTGAAGCTTTCTTT. Translated, it gives CASSQDWGTGRWNTEAFF.

The chain couples TRBV19 to TRBJ1-6; 7 bases are a match to TRBD1. Germline trimming cut 0 bases from V and 10 bases from J; bases unmatched to any gene: 3. CDR3 length: 14 residues. Per the germline V gene, CDR1 is LNHDA and CDR2 is SQIVND (reference sequence). CDR3 residues: CASSIERGRSPLHF. DNA for the CDR3: TGTGCCAGTAGTATAGAGAGGGGGCGGTCACCCCTCCACTTT.

The rearrangement links TRBV2 to TRBJ2-7; unclear D gene. This CDR3 has 11 amino acids. The V end lost 6 bases, the J end lost 6 bases, and 9 bases lay between the germline ends. From germline, CDR1 is SNHLY and CDR2 FYNNEI. This CDR3 is CASRVGAEQYF. In DNA, the CDR3 is TGTGCCAGCAGAGTAGGAGCCGAGCAGTACTTC.

The rearrangement uses TRBV18 and TRBJ1-6; 7 bases line up with TRBD1. The CDR3 spans 14 residues. CDR1 is KGHSH and CDR2 is LQKENI in the germline V gene. The J segment lost 10 bases and the V segment lost 1 base, leaving 4 bases of the junction unmatched. The CDR3 loop is CASSPLQGESPLHF. CDR3 in DNA: TGTGCCAGCTCACCACTCCAGGGGGAATCACCCCTCCACTTT.

The rearrangement uses TRBV18 and TRBJ2-3, with TRBD2 matching over 8 bases. Germline values: CDR1 KGHSH, CDR2 LQKENI. The CDR3 covers 13 residues. The junction had 2 bases not matched to a gene; V was cut back by 3 bases and J by 6 bases. The CDR3 nucleotides read TGTGCCAGCTCACCGGGACTAGAGGATACGCAGTATTTT. Encoded protein: CASSPGLEDTQYF.

The chain carries TRBV6-2 or TRBV6-3 and TRBJ1-6, with 9 bases fitting TRBD1. The junction had 14 bases not matched to a gene; V was cut back by 7 bases and J by 10 bases. Germline loops: CDR1 MNHEY, CDR2 SVGEGT. CDR3 size: 16 residues. CDR3 nucleotides: TGTGCCAGCAACCCGGTCCTACAGGGGGCGAGGTCACCCCTCCACTTT. Its protein is CASNPVLQGARSPLHF.

CDR3 sequence: CASSIRGKHQPQHF. The CDR3, as DNA: TGTGCCAGTAGTATAAGGGGAAAGCATCAGCCCCAGCATTTT. V is TRBV19 and J is TRBJ1-5; TRBD1 might be the D (5 bases). Looked up from germline, CDR1 is LNHDA and CDR2 is SQIVND (reference sequence). The V end lost 2 bases, the J end lost 5 bases, and 10 bases lay between the germline ends. The CDR3 extends over 14 amino acids.

The V gene is TRBV5-4, the J gene TRBJ2-7; TRBD1 matches 9 bases. The V gene end was trimmed by 1 base and the J gene end by 2 bases; junction bases not matched to a gene: 10. The CDR3 is 17 amino acids. Germline values: CDR1 SGHNT, CDR2 YYREEE (reference sequence). The CDR3 is CASSLRTPGQGPYEQYF. The CDR3 region has the DNA TGTGCCAGCAGCTTGAGGACCCCGGGACAGGGTCCCTACGAGCAGTACTTC.

The gene calls are TRBV28 and TRBJ2-5; no reliable D call. There are 15 residues in the CDR3. Trimming took off 4 bases at V and 6 bases at J, with 18 bases between the two ends. Per the germline V gene, CDR1 is MDHEN and CDR2 is SYDVKM. The DNA of the CDR3 is TGTGCCAGCAGTTCCTCGTTGGCCCCCAGGAAGACCCAGTACTTC. Amino acids: CASSSSLAPRKTQYF.

V and J are TRBV5-8 and TRBJ2-3; 10 positions match TRBD2. J gave up 2 bases and V 5 bases, and 5 bases lay outside the gene matches. Germline-derived CDR1 and CDR2 are SGHTS and YDEGEE. The CDR3 is 15 amino acids. CDR3 region: CASRIAGGPTDTQYF. The DNA for the CDR3 is TGTGCCAGCAGGATAGCGGGAGGCCCCACAGATACGCAGTATTTT.

The chain has TRBV4-1 and TRBJ1-1; D uncertain. The CDR3 sequence is 15 residues long. The germline V and J ends were trimmed by 3 bases and 0 bases, with 11 bases remaining between them. Germline-derived CDR1 and CDR2 are MGHRA and YSYEKL. The CDR3 loop reads CASSQSGVMNTEAFF. The DNA for the CDR3 is TGCGCCAGCAGCCAGTCCGGGGTCATGAACACTGAAGCTTTCTTT.

This sequence joins TRBV14 and TRBJ2-3; D possibly corresponds to TRBD2 (6 bases). CDR1 and CDR2 from the germline V gene are SGHDN and FVKESK. The length of the CDR3 is 13 residues. Trimming pared 0 bases from V and 8 bases from J, leaving 9 bases between. The chain's CDR3 is CASSQDLGGTQYF. CDR3 nucleotide sequence: TGTGCCAGCAGCCAAGATCTGGGGGGTACGCAGTATTTT.

The CDR3 here is CATQGGGGRSDTQYF. The DNA of the CDR3 is TGTGCCACCCAGGGAGGCGGCGGGAGGTCAGATACGCAGTATTTT. The genes are TRBV19 and TRBJ2-3; 8 nucleotides agree with TRBD2. The germline gives CDR1 LNHDA, CDR2 SQIVND (reference sequence). The CDR3 is 15 amino acids. J gave up 4 bases and V 10 bases, and 13 bases lay outside the gene matches.

This chain joins TRBV28 and TRBJ2-5; unclear D gene. Looked up from germline, CDR1 is MDHEN and CDR2 is SYDVKM. The length of the CDR3 is 13 residues. V dropped 2 bases and J dropped 5 bases, with 9 bases sitting between them. CDR3 DNA sequence: TGTGCCAGCAGTTTACCAGCGTTGGAGACCCAGTACTTC. It encodes CASSLPALETQYF.

In this sample, this clone turned up once. The CDR3 region is CASTGQGIGEQYF. The CDR3 DNA follows: TGCGCCAGCACGGGACAGGGGATCGGCGAGCAGTACTTC. The chain employs TRBV10-2 and TRBJ2-7, with 10 bases identical to TRBD1. V was clipped by 7 bases and J by 6 bases; unmatched bases: 6. This CDR3 spans 13 amino acids. CDR1 is WSHSY, CDR2 SAAADI, per germline.

This clone has just one count. This CDR3 is CAGGDRGGTEAFF. The CDR3 DNA is TGTGCCGGAGGGGACAGGGGAGGGACTGAAGCTTTCTTT. This chain links TRBV7-8 with TRBJ1-1; 10 bases are shared with TRBD1. CDR1 and CDR2 from the germline V gene are SGHVS and FQNEAQ. The junction had 8 bases not matched to a gene; V was cut back by 11 bases and J by 5 bases. The CDR3 runs to 13 residues.

This sequence joins TRBV12-5 and TRBJ2-7; possibly TRBD1 for D (6 bases). Germline assignment: CDR1 LGHNT and CDR2 FRNRAP. With 3 bases removed from V and 7 bases from J, the gap between germline ends came to 22 bases. The CDR3 runs 16 residues. CDR3 DNA sequence: TGTGCTAGTGGTTTACTGAACAGGGTACCGGTAGGTGAGCAGTACTTC. Amino acids: CASGLLNRVPVGEQYF. The full variable domain, its missing parts supplied by reference TRBV12-5 and TRBJ2-7, is DARVTQTPRHKVTEMGQEVTMRCQPILGHNTVFWYRQTMMQGLELLAYFRNRAPLDDSGMPKDRFSAEMPDATLATLKIQPSEPRDSAVYFCASGLLNRVPVGEQYFGPGTRLTVT.

The chain couples TRBV7-8 to TRBJ2-1; 13 bases are shared with TRBD2. CDR1 is SGHVS and CDR2 is FQNEAQ in the germline V gene. J lost 1 base, V lost 2 bases, and 5 bases had no gene match. The CDR3 runs 18 residues. CDR3 in DNA: TGTGCCAGCAGCTTAAGACTAGCGGGAGGAGCTTCCTACAATGAGCAGTTCTTC. It specifies CASSLRLAGGASYNEQFF.

The chain employs TRBV29-1 and TRBJ2-5, with TRBD2 matching over 11 bases. J gave up 5 bases and V 7 bases, and 6 bases lay outside the gene matches. The CDR3 is made up of 13 amino acids. Germline-derived CDR1 and CDR2 are SQVTM and ANQGSEA. CDR3 amino acids: CSATLAGGETQYF. The CDR3 DNA sequence: TGCAGCGCTACATTAGCGGGAGGGGAGACCCAGTACTTC.

This chain joins TRBV5-1 and TRBJ1-6; D is undetermined. The CDR3 has 16 amino acids. Germline CDR1 is SGHRS and CDR2 is YFSETQ. V was clipped by 0 bases and J by 0 bases, with 7 bases between them. The CDR3 here is CASSLAVSSYNSPLHF. CDR3 bases: TGCGCCAGCAGCTTGGCAGTCAGCTCCTATAATTCACCCCTCCACTTT.

The chain carries TRBV6-2 or TRBV6-3 and TRBJ2-4, with 7 bases aligning to TRBD1. Germline CDR1 is MNHEY and CDR2 is SVGEGT. CDR3 length: 17 amino acids. J gave up 0 bases and V 6 bases, and 11 bases lay outside the gene matches. CDR3 region: CASSPGQQTLAKNIQYF. CDR3 coding DNA: TGTGCCAGCAGCCCGGGACAGCAAACATTAGCCAAAAACATTCAGTACTTC.

The chain couples TRBV7-9 to TRBJ2-2; D gene unclear. This CDR3 comprises 13 residues. The germline V gene encodes CDR1 SEHNR and CDR2 FQNEAQ (reference sequence). V was trimmed by 3 bases and J by 4 bases, leaving 6 bases between them. CDR3 coding DNA: TGTGCCAGCAGCTTTACTACCACCGGGGAGCTGTTTTTT. It specifies CASSFTTTGELFF.

V is TRBV18 and J is TRBJ1-4; D gene ambiguous. CDR3 size: 16 residues. Looked up from germline, CDR1 is KGHSH and CDR2 is LQKENI. V lost 2 bases, J lost 4 bases, and 14 bases lay in between. CDR3 sequence: CASSPGSNVGNEKLFF. The CDR3 DNA sequence: TGTGCCAGCTCACCAGGGAGCAATGTGGGTAATGAAAAACTGTTTTTT.

The CDR3 nucleotides are TGTGCCAGCAGCTTCCGGGACACGACTAATGAAAAACTGTTTTTT. Its translation is CASSFRDTTNEKLFF. The rearrangement joins TRBV9 to TRBJ1-4; D might be TRBD1 (6 bases). Trimming removed 4 bases at V and 2 bases at J, with 12 bases between. The CDR3 length is 15 residues. From germline, CDR1 is SGDLS and CDR2 YYNGEE.

This chain joins TRBV7-9 and TRBJ2-7; the D gene is possibly TRBD1 (6 bases). Between the trimmed V and J ends, which lost 3 bases and 0 bases, there was a span of 9 bases. The CDR3 length is 14 residues. The germline V gene has CDR1 SEHNR and CDR2 FQNEAQ (reference sequence). CDR3 DNA sequence: TGTGCCAGCAGCTTTGGGGACAACTCCTACGAGCAGTACTTC. The encoded protein is CASSFGDNSYEQYF.